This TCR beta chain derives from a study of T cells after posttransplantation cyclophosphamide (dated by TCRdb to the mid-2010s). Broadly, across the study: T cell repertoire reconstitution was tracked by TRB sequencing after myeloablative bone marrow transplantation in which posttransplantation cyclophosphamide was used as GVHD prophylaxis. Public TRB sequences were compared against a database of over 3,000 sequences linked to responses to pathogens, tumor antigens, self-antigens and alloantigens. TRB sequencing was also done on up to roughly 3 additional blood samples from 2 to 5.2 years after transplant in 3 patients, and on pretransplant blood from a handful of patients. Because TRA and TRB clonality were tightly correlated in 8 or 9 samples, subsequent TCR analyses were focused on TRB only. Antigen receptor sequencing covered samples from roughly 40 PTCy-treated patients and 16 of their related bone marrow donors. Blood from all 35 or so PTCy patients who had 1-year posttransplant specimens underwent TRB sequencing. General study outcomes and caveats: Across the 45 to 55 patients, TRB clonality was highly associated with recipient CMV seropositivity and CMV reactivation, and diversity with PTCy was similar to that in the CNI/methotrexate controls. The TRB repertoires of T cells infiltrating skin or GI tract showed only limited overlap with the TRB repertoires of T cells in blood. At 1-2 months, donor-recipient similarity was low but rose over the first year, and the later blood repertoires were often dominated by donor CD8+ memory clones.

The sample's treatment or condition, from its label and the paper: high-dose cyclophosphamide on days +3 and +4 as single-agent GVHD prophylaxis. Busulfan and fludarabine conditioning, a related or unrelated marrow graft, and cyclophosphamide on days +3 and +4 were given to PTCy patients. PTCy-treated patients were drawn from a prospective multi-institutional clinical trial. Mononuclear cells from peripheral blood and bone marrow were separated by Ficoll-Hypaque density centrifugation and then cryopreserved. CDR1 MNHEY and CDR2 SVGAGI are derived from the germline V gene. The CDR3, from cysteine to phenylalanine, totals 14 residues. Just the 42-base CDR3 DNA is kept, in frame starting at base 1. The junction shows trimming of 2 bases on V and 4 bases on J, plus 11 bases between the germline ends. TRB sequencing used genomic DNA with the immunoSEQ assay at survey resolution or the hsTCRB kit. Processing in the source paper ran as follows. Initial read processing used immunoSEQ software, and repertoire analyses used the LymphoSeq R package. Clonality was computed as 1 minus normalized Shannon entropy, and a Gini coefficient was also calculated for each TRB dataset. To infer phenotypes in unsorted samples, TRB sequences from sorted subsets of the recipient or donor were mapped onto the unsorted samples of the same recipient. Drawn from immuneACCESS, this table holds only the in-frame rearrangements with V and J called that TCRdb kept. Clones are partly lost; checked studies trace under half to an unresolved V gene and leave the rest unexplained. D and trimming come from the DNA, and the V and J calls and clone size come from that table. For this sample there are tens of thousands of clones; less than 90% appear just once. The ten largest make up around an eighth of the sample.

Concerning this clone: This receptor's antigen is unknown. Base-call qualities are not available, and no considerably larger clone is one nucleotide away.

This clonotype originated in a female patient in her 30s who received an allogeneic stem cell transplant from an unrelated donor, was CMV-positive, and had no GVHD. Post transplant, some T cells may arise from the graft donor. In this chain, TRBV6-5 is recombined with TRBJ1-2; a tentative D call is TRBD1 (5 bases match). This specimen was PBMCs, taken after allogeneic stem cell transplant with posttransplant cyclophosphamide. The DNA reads TGTGCCAGCAGTTACGCGACAGCGCCCTATGGCTACACCTTC. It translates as CASSYATAPYGYTF.